These 19 T cell receptor beta chains were sequenced from one sample in a study of CXCR3-negative and CXCR3-positive naive CD8 T cells. The libraries of TRB cDNA were prepared using 5' RACE with UMI labels. Using the 5' RACE reads, TCRdb records one entry per CDR3 protein without DNA. Its table lists under 60,000 distinct CDR3 sequences. Study-wide results and limits: The study found more hydrophobic TRB CDR3s in CXCR3-positive naive cells than in CXCR3-negative naive cells.

Their specific antigens are unknown. What was sequenced was naive CXCR3+ CD8+ T cells from blood. Subset indicated: CD45RO-CCR7+CD27+CD95- naive CD8+ T cells expressing CXCR3 (TNR3+). Receptor source: a human donor in good health. Some clones in this sample may be carry-over from other donors' samples.

The chain is built from TRBV6-6 and TRBJ1-2; TCRdb's assignment of TRBD1 cannot be checked, as there is no DNA. Germline CDR1 and CDR2: MNHNY and SVGAGI (reference sequence). The CDR3 has 16 amino acids. The CDR3 loop reads CASSVLAGGLNYGYTF.

The J gene is TRBJ1-2, the V gene TRBV7-3. Germline V gene lookup returns CDR1 SGHTA and CDR2 FQGTGA. The CDR3 loop spans 16 amino acids. CDR3 sequence reads: CASSLTGYGGVRGYTF. The variable domain in full, with the rest retrieved from reference TRBV7-3 and TRBJ1-2, is GAGVSQTPSNKVTEKGKYVELRCDPISGHTALYWYRQSLGQGPEFLIYFQGTGAADDSGLPNDRFFAVRPEGSVSTLKIQRTERGDSAVYLCASSLTGYGGVRGYTFGSGTRLTVV.

V usage is TRBV6-2 or TRBV6-3 and J usage is TRBJ2-5. The CDR3 runs to 11 residues. Germline CDR1 MNHEY, CDR2 SVGEGT. The CDR3: CASSYDETQYF.

V is TRBV2 and J is TRBJ2-7; TCRdb's D call, TRBD1, is unchecked because there is no DNA. Germline V gives CDR1 SNHLY, CDR2 FYNNEI. CDR3 length: 15 amino acids. The CDR3 sequence is CASYAPDRVSYEQYF.

The V call is TRBV7-8, the J call TRBJ2-7; TCRdb's D gene call, TRBD2, goes unchecked for lack of DNA. The CDR3 length is 15 residues. Germline assignment: CDR1 SGHVS and CDR2 FQNEAQ. The CDR3 loop is CASSFLTSGSYEQYF. The full variable domain, completed using reference TRBV7-8 and TRBJ2-7, is GAGVSQSPRYKVAKRGQDVALRCDPISGHVSLFWYQQALGQGPEFLTYFQNEAQLDKSGLPSDRFFAERPEGSVSTLKIQRTQQEDSAVYLCASSFLTSGSYEQYFGPGTRLTVT.

CDR3 region: CASSFSGGPGNEQFF. This chain uses TRBV5-1 with TRBJ2-1; TCRdb picks TRBD2, but there is no DNA to check that call. CDR1 is SGHRS, CDR2 YFSETQ, per germline. The CDR3 has 15 amino acids.

The chain employs TRBV29-1 and TRBJ2-7. Germline CDR1 SQVTM, CDR2 ANQGSEA. The CDR3 spans 13 residues. The CDR3 loop reads CSALKAGSYEQYF.

The V gene is TRBV12-3 or TRBV12-4, the J gene TRBJ1-2; the TCRdb call, TRBD1, lacks DNA for checking. This CDR3 region has 13 residues. This chain's CDR3 is CASSFDRRYGYTF.

V is TRBV29-1 and J is TRBJ2-1. CDR3 length: 14 residues. The germline V gene encodes CDR1 SQVTM and CDR2 ANQGSEA. The CDR3 sequence is CSVVGSAAYNEQFF.

The rearrangement joins TRBV4-3 to TRBJ2-7; lacking DNA, the TRBD2 call made by TCRdb goes unchecked. This CDR3 is 15 amino acids long. Germline CDR1 LGHNA, CDR2 YSLEER. CDR3 sequence: CASSQGGASSYEQYF.

The V and J genes are TRBV12-3 or TRBV12-4 and TRBJ1-1. The CDR3 runs 14 residues. CDR3 in amino acids: CASSYSTMNTEAFF.

This chain uses TRBV5-6 with TRBJ2-4. Germline values: CDR1 SGHDT, CDR2 YYEEEE. The CDR3 is made up of 13 amino acids. The chain's CDR3 is CASSLDFKNIQYF.

The rearrangement uses TRBV7-9 and TRBJ2-3. Germline V gene sequence: CDR1 SEHNR, CDR2 FQNEAQ (reference sequence). This CDR3 is built from 12 residues. The CDR3: CASSEDTDTQYF.

The chain has TRBV10-1 and TRBJ2-1; TCRdb outputs TRBD1, but without DNA this stays unchecked. The germline CDR1 and CDR2 sequences are WNHNN and SYGVQD (reference sequence). This CDR3 contains 13 residues. This CDR3 reads CASSEPDSDEQFF.

V is TRBV20-1 and J is TRBJ2-3; TCRdb's D call, TRBD1, is unchecked because there is no DNA. This CDR3 contains 13 residues. CDR1 is DFQATT and CDR2 is SNEGSKA in the germline V gene (reference sequence). CDR3 sequence reads: CSARDRDTDTQYF.

The chain joins TRBV6-2 or TRBV6-3 to TRBJ1-1. CDR1 and CDR2 (germline): MNHEY, SVGEGT. The CDR3 sequence is 13 residues long. CDR3 region: CASSYLDGAEAFF.

The CDR3 sequence is CASSLLPGQAYGYTF. The chain combines TRBV28 with TRBJ1-2; TCRdb's D gene call, TRBD1, goes unchecked for lack of DNA. The CDR3 runs 15 residues. Germline V gene data show CDR1 as MDHEN and CDR2 as SYDVKM.

CDR3 residues: CASSTGASYEQYF. The chain employs TRBV7-3 and TRBJ2-7; TCRdb names TRBD1, which stays unverified in the absence of DNA. The germline gives CDR1 SGHTA, CDR2 FQGTGA. This CDR3 has 13 amino acids.

The V call is TRBV20-1, the J call TRBJ1-1. The CDR3 loop spans 16 amino acids. Germline CDR1 is DFQATT and CDR2 is SNEGSKA (reference sequence). CDR3: CSARDYADNPNTEAFF.